What follows are 29 T cell receptor beta chains derived from one specimen sequenced in a study of T cell repertoires in cytomegalovirus infection (dated by TCRdb to about 2019). Explained via the paper, the treatment or condition label denotes: in vitro stimulation with specific CMV peptide epitopes to enrich CMV-specific T cells. These TCRs are of unknown antigen specificity. Instrument on record: Illumina HiSeq 1500. Using fastp at Q25 and MiXCR, TCRdb reprocessed the public reads and kept productive beta chains. CDR3 protein sequences are deduplicated, and each keeps its most common genes and DNA. The sample table records approximately 1,000,000 distinct CDR3 sequences; approximately 33% of these occur just once. Roughly an eighth of the sample lies in the top ten. The source material was cultured CD8+ T cells from PBMCs, sampled from culture after CMV antigen stimulation. These receptor sequences come from a human donor in good health (CMV status not recorded). Some clones in this sample may be carry-over from other donors' samples.

This clonotype was seen more than once but under ten times. This sequence joins TRBV19 and TRBJ2-7, with TRBD1 matching 9 bases. V shed 3 bases, J shed 0 bases, and the junction held 0 bases outside the gene matches. The CDR3 contains 14 residues. Germline V gives CDR1 LNHDA, CDR2 SQIVND (reference sequence). The CDR3 DNA follows: TGTGCCAGTAGTATGGGACAGGGCTCCTACGAGCAGTACTTC. Residues: CASSMGQGSYEQYF.

This clonotype was observed a handful of times. The CDR3 spells CASSLGVRGSYQPQHF. The CDR3 DNA reads as TGTGCCAGCAGCTTAGGTGTTAGAGGGTCGTATCAGCCCCAGCATTTT. The J gene is TRBJ1-5, the V gene TRBV7-6; D is uncertain. Trimming took off 1 base at V and 5 bases at J, with 15 bases between the two ends. The CDR3 is made up of 16 amino acids. Germline CDR1 and CDR2: SGHVS and FNYEAQ.

The chain is built from TRBV12-3 or TRBV12-4 and TRBJ2-3, with D possibly being TRBD1 (6 bases). The CDR3 sequence is 14 residues long. V was cut by 1 base and J by 6 bases, with 11 bases left in between. The CDR3 region is CASSLEYRADTQYF. Here the CDR3 DNA reads TGTGCCAGCAGTTTAGAGTACAGGGCGGATACGCAGTATTTT.

The gene calls are TRBV19 and TRBJ1-1; D gene uncertain. Germline CDR1 LNHDA, CDR2 SQIVND (reference sequence). Trimming took off 4 bases at V and 3 bases at J, with 9 bases between the two ends. The length of the CDR3 is 13 residues. The CDR3 here is CASSTDGYTEAFF. DNA of the CDR3: TGTGCCAGTAGTACGGACGGTTACACTGAAGCTTTCTTT.

This clonotype was picked up a small number of times. The chain recombines TRBV7-9 with TRBJ2-7, with TRBD2 identical over 7 bases. Germline-derived CDR1 and CDR2 are SEHNR and FQNEAQ (reference sequence). This CDR3 spans 13 amino acids. V shed 2 bases, J shed 3 bases, and the junction held 1 base outside the gene matches. The CDR3 DNA reads as TGTGCCAGCAGCTTAAGGGAGGGCTACGAGCAGTACTTC. This gives the protein CASSLREGYEQYF.

The chain recombines TRBV12-3 or TRBV12-4 with TRBJ2-3, with 7 bases aligning to TRBD1. The CDR3 loop spans 16 amino acids. V was pared by 0 bases and J by 1 base, with 4 bases of the junction left unmatched. The CDR3 DNA is TGTGCCAGCAGTTTAGCGAAAGGGGGCGGCACAGATACGCAGTATTTT. As protein: CASSLAKGGGTDTQYF.

CDR3 sequence reads: CASSPDSLGGEQYV. CDR3 in DNA: TGCGCCAGCAGCCCCGACTCCCTTGGGGGCGAGCAGTACGTC. The chain joins TRBV4-1 to TRBJ2-7; either TRBD1 or TRBD2 may fit D (5 bases each). V lost 4 bases to trimming and J lost 6 bases, with 16 bases between them. CDR1 MGHRA and CDR2 YSYEKL come from the germline V gene. The CDR3 is made up of 14 amino acids.

This clonotype was picked up a small number of times. A junction boundary mismatches the germline segment, possibly from a read error. The chain carries TRBV7-6 and TRBJ2-3; no reliable D call. The CDR3 sequence is 14 residues long. CDR1 and CDR2 from the germline V gene are SGHVS and FNYEAQ. The CDR3 DNA sequence: TGTGCTAGCAGCTTAGGATTTAGCCCAGATACGCAGTATTTT. Amino acid sequence: CASSLGFSPDTQYF.

V gene TRBV9 combines with J gene TRBJ2-1; 7 bases agree with TRBD1. There are 15 residues in the CDR3. The V segment lost 2 bases and the J segment 6 bases; nucleotides outside the gene matches: 8. In germline, CDR1 is SGDLS, CDR2 YYNGEE. The CDR3 sequence: CASSVGGDSSNEQFF. For the CDR3, the DNA is TGTGCCAGCAGCGTTGGTGGGGACAGTAGCAATGAGCAGTTCTTC.

This sequence joins TRBV29-1 and TRBJ2-5, with 7 bases lining up with TRBD1. The V and J ends lost 3 bases and 5 bases, in that order; junction bases with no gene match: 6. The CDR3 has 13 residues. Germline V gene data show CDR1 as SQVTM and CDR2 as ANQGSEA. The CDR3 loop is CSVDRGRAETQYF. The CDR3 DNA sequence: TGCAGCGTTGACAGGGGGAGAGCGGAGACCCAGTACTTC.

The chain recombines TRBV7-6 with TRBJ2-7; D is perhaps TRBD1 (6 bases). The germline V and J ends were trimmed by 4 bases and 8 bases, with 15 bases remaining between them. The length of the CDR3 is 13 residues. Germline V CDR1 and CDR2: SGHVS, FNYEAQ. The CDR3 protein is CASSSTGPDKQYF. Written as DNA, the CDR3 is TGTGCCAGCAGCTCTACAGGGCCGGACAAGCAGTACTTC.

This clonotype was counted many times. The chain employs TRBV4-1 and TRBJ1-6; 8 positions agree with TRBD1. The ends lost 4 bases at V and 7 bases at J; junction bases unmatched: 9. The CDR3 loop spans 16 amino acids. The V gene's germline CDR1 is MGHRA and CDR2 YSYEKL. CDR3 sequence: CASSLSRDRINSPLHF. As DNA, the CDR3 is TGCGCCAGCAGCCTATCCCGGGACAGGATCAATTCACCCCTCCACTTT.

This clonotype was seen a handful of times. V and J are TRBV24-1 and TRBJ2-3; D gene ambiguous. The V end was cut by 4 bases, the J end by 0 bases, with 7 bases between. The CDR3 is 14 residues long. Per germline, CDR1 KGHDR and CDR2 SFDVKD. The DNA of the CDR3 is TGTGCCACCAGTGAGTCTACTAGCACAGATACGCAGTATTTT. This translates into CATSESTSTDTQYF.

The V call is TRBV7-9, the J call TRBJ2-7, with TRBD1 matching over 7 bases. The CDR3 runs to 15 residues. Germline lookup yields CDR1 SEHNR and CDR2 FQNEAQ (reference sequence). V was pared by 4 bases and J by 1 base, with 7 bases of the junction left unmatched. CDR3 sequence: CASSYSGTDSYEQYV. The CDR3 DNA sequence: TGTGCCAGCAGCTATTCCGGGACAGATTCCTACGAGCAGTACGTC.

The chain has TRBV6-5 and TRBJ2-2, with D maybe TRBD2 (6 bases). Trimming removed 5 bases at V and 1 base at J, with 14 bases between. Germline loops: CDR1 MNHEY, CDR2 SVGAGI. The CDR3 has 16 residues. The CDR3 protein is CASSPILRGNTGELFF. Written as DNA, the CDR3 is TGTGCCAGCAGTCCAATCCTGCGGGGGAACACCGGGGAGCTGTTTTTT.

The chain has TRBV7-9 and TRBJ2-7; D is unclear. V was trimmed by 1 base and J by 10 bases, leaving 17 bases between them. This CDR3 comprises 14 residues. Germline CDR1 SEHNR, CDR2 FQNEAQ (reference sequence). CDR3 bases: TGTGCCAGCAGCTTAGTAGACCTTGCGGCCCTACAGTACTTC. Translating gives CASSLVDLAALQYF.

The chain employs TRBV14 and TRBJ2-7; D remains unclear. With 1 base removed from V and 6 bases from J, the gap between germline ends came to 7 bases. In germline, CDR1 is SGHDN, CDR2 FVKESK. This CDR3 has 12 residues. The CDR3 region is CASSQAPGEQYF. The CDR3 DNA sequence: TGTGCCAGCAGCCAAGCTCCGGGCGAGCAGTACTTC.

This clonotype was observed a few times. The rearrangement uses TRBV11-2 and TRBJ2-1; 8 bases match TRBD2. Germline CDR1 is SGHAT and CDR2 is FQNNGV. With 4 bases clipped from V and 1 base from J, the junction kept 12 bases outside the gene matches. The CDR3 length is 18 residues. Here the CDR3 reads CASSSFSGARLSYNEQFF. CDR3 coding DNA: TGTGCCAGCAGCTCTTTTAGCGGGGCCCGCTTATCCTACAATGAGCAGTTCTTC.

The gene calls are TRBV5-6 and TRBJ1-2, with 10 positions matching TRBD1. With 5 bases clipped from V and 7 bases from J, the junction kept 14 bases outside the gene matches. CDR3 length: 16 residues. The germline V gene has CDR1 SGHDT and CDR2 YYEEEE. The chain's CDR3 is CASRHRDRGVLGGYTF. The CDR3 nucleotides are TGTGCCAGCAGGCACCGGGACAGGGGAGTTTTAGGTGGCTACACCTTC.

The rearrangement uses TRBV28 and TRBJ2-7; D may be TRBD1 (5 bases). The CDR3 runs 14 residues. V shed 6 bases and J shed 5 bases, with 17 bases lying between them. Germline V gene lookup returns CDR1 MDHEN and CDR2 SYDVKM. DNA of the CDR3: TGTGCCAGCAGCCACAGGTCCGGATTCGACGAGCAGTACGTC. Amino acid sequence: CASSHRSGFDEQYV.

J is TRBJ2-1 and V is TRBV11-1, with a tentative D call TRBD2 (6 bases). CDR1 SGHAT and CDR2 FQDESV come from the germline V gene (reference sequence). This CDR3 comprises 18 residues. The V gene lost 6 bases and the J gene lost 4 bases, with 25 bases spanning the gap. The CDR3 sequence is CASSPSGFIGLPYNEQFF. The CDR3, as DNA: TGTGCCAGCAGTCCCAGCGGGTTCATAGGACTTCCATACAATGAGCAGTTCTTC.

This rearrangement joins TRBV28 to TRBJ1-5; D is unclear. Trimming took 3 bases from V and 5 from J, leaving 17 bases between them. The CDR3 loop spans 16 amino acids. Germline CDR1 is MDHEN and CDR2 is SYDVKM. As DNA, the CDR3 is TGTGCCAGCAGTTTTCGTATAGTAGGTACCGATCAGCCCCAGCATTTT. Translation: CASSFRIVGTDQPQHF.

This chain joins TRBV15 and TRBJ2-7; no clear D. The ends were cut back, 0 bases at V and 7 bases at J, with 7 bases in the middle. Per germline, CDR1 LNHNV and CDR2 YYDKDF (reference sequence). The CDR3 is 12 amino acids. CDR3 DNA sequence: TGTGCCACCAGCAGAGATCAGTTAGAGCAGTACTTC. It codes for CATSRDQLEQYF.

The sample holds a few counts of this clonotype. The chain recombines TRBV6-2 or TRBV6-3 with TRBJ2-7; D uncertain. V was trimmed by 5 bases and J by 2 bases, leaving 7 bases between them. CDR1 is MNHEY and CDR2 is SVGEGT in the germline V gene. The length of the CDR3 is 12 residues. The CDR3 sequence is CASSRRTYEQYV. CDR3 DNA: TGTGCCAGCAGTAGACGGACCTACGAGCAGTACGTC.

V gene TRBV29-1 combines with J gene TRBJ2-1, with D possibly TRBD2 on 6 matching bases. CDR3 length: 11 amino acids. V lost 5 bases to trimming and J lost 10 bases, with 12 bases between them. Germline CDR1 reads SQVTM; CDR2 reads ANQGSEA. In DNA form, the CDR3 reads TGCAGCGTTCTTTCGGGGAGGGAGCAGTTCTTC. Protein product: CSVLSGREQFF.

This chain joins TRBV19 and TRBJ2-2; 9 bases align to TRBD2. Germline trimming cut 5 bases from V and 2 bases from J; bases unmatched to any gene: 12. The CDR3 has 18 amino acids. Germline CDR1 and CDR2: LNHDA and SQIVND (reference sequence). DNA for the CDR3: TGTGCCAGTAGTCCATCGGGTAGCGGGGGCCTCAACACCGGGGAGCTGTTTTTT. This encodes CASSPSGSGGLNTGELFF.

This clonotype was counted only a few times. The chain combines TRBV6-1 with TRBJ1-1; TRBD1 matches at 7 bases. The CDR3 contains 17 residues. V gave up 5 bases and J gave up 1 base; unmatched junction bases: 13. Germline CDR1 and CDR2: MNHNS and SASEGT. This CDR3 is CASSLVDRDNRNTEAFF. As DNA, the CDR3 is TGTGCCAGCAGTCTAGTCGACAGGGATAATCGGAACACTGAAGCTTTCTTT.

This clonotype has a handful of counts. The rearrangement links TRBV5-1 to TRBJ2-1; D may be TRBD1 (5 bases). The CDR3 is made up of 16 amino acids. The V gene's germline CDR1 is SGHRS and CDR2 YFSETQ. Trimming removed 4 bases at V and 0 bases at J, with 14 bases between. Written as DNA, the CDR3 is TGCGCCAGCAGCGCCTACGACAGCAACTCCTACAATGAGCAGTTCTTC. This encodes CASSAYDSNSYNEQFF.

Turning to this clonotype: Relative to the germline gene, one junction end is altered; a read error may explain this. This chain links TRBV7-6 with TRBJ2-3; 7 nucleotides agree with TRBD2. There are 15 residues in the CDR3. The V gene's germline CDR1 is SGHVS and CDR2 FNYEAQ. CDR3 DNA: TGTGTCAGCAGCCCTAGCGGCCTTAGCACAGATACGCAGTATTTT. Amino acids: CVSSPSGLSTDTQYF.